This T cell receptor beta chain was sequenced for a study of blood T cells in healthy people across ages. The study, taken as a whole, reports: Researchers report that TCR beta diversity correlated strongly with naive T cell percentage. Observed TCR beta diversity per million T cells went down as age went up. This fall followed a roughly linear course with age.

This clonotype appeared a single time. The antigen is not known. The authors ran a second PCR of about 7 to 11 cycles using a sample-barcoded 5' primer and a J-beta primer mix. TCRdb recomputed calls from the 5' RACE reads with MiXCR, one row per CDR3 protein. The sample consists of approximately 1.5 million distinct CDR3 sequences, 40% to 45% of them appearing once. The material sequenced was blood. The sequence was obtained from a woman aged 18-29 years in good health.

CDR3 protein: CASSLELAGVPDEQFF. The CDR3 nucleotides are TGTGCCAGCAGCTTAGAGCTAGCGGGAGTTCCGGATGAGCAGTTCTTC. The chain couples TRBV11-1 to TRBJ2-1, with 10 nucleotides matching TRBD2. With V trimmed by 1 base and J by 8 bases, 8 bases remained unmatched. CDR1 and CDR2 (germline): SGHAT, FQDESV (reference sequence). The CDR3 covers 16 residues.